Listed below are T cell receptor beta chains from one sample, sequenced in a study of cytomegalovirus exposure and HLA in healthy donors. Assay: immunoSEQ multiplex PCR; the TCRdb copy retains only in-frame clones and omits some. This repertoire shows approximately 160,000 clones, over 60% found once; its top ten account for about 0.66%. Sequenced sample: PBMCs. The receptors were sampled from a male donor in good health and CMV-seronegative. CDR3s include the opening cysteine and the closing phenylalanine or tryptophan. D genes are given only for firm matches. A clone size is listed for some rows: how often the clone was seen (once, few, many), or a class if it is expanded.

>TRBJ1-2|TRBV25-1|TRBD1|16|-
TGTGCCAGCAGTGATCCGGGACAGGGGGCGGTCTATGGCTACACCTTC
CASSDPGQGAVYGYTF
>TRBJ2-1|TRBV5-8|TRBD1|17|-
TGTGCCAGCAGCAAGGGGACCGGGACAGGGATTTACAATGAGCAGTTCTTC
CASSKGTGTGIYNEQFF
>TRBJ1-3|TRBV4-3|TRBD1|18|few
TGCGCCAGCAGCCAAGGCACCGCGACAGGGGAAGCCGGAAACACCATATATTTT
CASSQGTATGEAGNTIYF
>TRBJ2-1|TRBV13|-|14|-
TGTGCCAGCAGCTCTGGGCGCAGTTACAATGAGCAGTTCTTC
CASSSGRSYNEQFF
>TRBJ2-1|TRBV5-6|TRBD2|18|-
TGTGCCAGCAGCTTGCTCCTAGCGGGAGTTCGGATCTACAATGAGCAGTTCTTC
CASSLLLAGVRIYNEQFF
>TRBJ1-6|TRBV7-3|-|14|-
TGTGCCAGCAGCCCCGGGGTTAGCAATTCACCCCTCCACTTT
CASSPGVSNSPLHF
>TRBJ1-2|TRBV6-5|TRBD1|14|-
TGTGCCAGCAGTTACCAGGGACAGGGGATGGGCTACACCTTC
CASSYQGQGMGYTF
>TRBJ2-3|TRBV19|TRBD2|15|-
TGTGCCAGTAGTATTCTGGATAGCGGGAGGCGTACGCAGTATTTT
CASSILDSGRRTQYF
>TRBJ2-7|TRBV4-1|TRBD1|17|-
TGCGCCAGCAGCCTTTTAACCGGGACAGACAAGTCCTACGAGCAGTACTTC
CASSLLTGTDKSYEQYF
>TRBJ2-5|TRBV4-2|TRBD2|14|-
TGTGCCAGCAGCCAAGTGACTAGCGGAGAGACCCAGTACTTC
CASSQVTSGETQYF
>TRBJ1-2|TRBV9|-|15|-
TGTGCCAGCAGCGTAGAAGCAGGGGCGTTATATGACTACACCTTC
CASSVEAGALYDYTF
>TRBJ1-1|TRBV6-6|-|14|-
TGTGCCAGCAGTTACTCAGGGGATGACACTGAAGCTTTCTTT
CASSYSGDDTEAFF
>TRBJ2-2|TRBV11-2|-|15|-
TGTGCCAGCAGCCCCGTCGGGGGTGACACCGGGGAGCTGTTTTTT
CASSPVGGDTGELFF
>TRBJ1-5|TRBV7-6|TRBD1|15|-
TGTGCCAGCAGCTTAGGACAGGGCAGCAATCAGCCCCAGCATTTT
CASSLGQGSNQPQHF
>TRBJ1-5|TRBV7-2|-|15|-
TGTGCCAGCAGCTTAGAGTCAGGGTCGCATCAGCCCCAGCATTTT
CASSLESGSHQPQHF
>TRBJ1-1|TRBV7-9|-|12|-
TGTTCCAGCAGCTTAAGCATCACTGAAGCTTTCTTT
CSSSLSITEAFF
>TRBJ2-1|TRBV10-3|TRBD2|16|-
TGTGCCATCAGTTTCCCCGGGACTAGCGGAGACAATGAGCAGTTCTTC
CAISFPGTSGDNEQFF
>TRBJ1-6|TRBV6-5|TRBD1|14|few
TGTGCCAGCAGCAGGGACAGGGATCTGTCACCCCTCCACTTT
CASSRDRDLSPLHF
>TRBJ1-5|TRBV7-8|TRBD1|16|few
TGTGCCAGCAGCTTCCTCACCGGGACAGGGGCCCAGCCCCAGCATTTT
CASSFLTGTGAQPQHF
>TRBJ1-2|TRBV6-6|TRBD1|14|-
TGTGCCAGCAGTTGGACAGGGGGTAACTATGGCTACACCTTC
CASSWTGGNYGYTF
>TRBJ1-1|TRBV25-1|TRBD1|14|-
TGTGCCAGCATTAGACAGGGGGCCGACACTGAAGCTTTCTTT
CASIRQGADTEAFF
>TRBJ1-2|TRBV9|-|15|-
TGTGCCAGCAGCGTTCGGGACACCTCTAACTATGGCTACACCTTC
CASSVRDTSNYGYTF
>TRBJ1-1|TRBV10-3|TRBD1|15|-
TGTGCCATCAGTGAGTTCGACAGGGGGCGAGGAGGAGCTTTCTTT
CAISEFDRGRGGAFF
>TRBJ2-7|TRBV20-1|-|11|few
TGCAGTGCTTTGAGCTCCTACGAGCAGTACTTC
CSALSSYEQYF
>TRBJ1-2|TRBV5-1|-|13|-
TGCGCCAGCAGCTTGCAGGCCAACTATGGCTACACCTTC
CASSLQANYGYTF
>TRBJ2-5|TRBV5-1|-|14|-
TGCGCCAGCAGCCGGACGACAGAAAAAGAGACCCAGTACTTC
CASSRTTEKETQYF
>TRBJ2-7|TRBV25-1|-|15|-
TGTGCCAGCAGTGTTACAGGAATTAGGCCCTACGAGCAGTACTTC
CASSVTGIRPYEQYF
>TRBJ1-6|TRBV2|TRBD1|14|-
TGTGCCAGCAGTCGGACAGGGAATAATTCACCCCTCCACTTT
CASSRTGNNSPLHF
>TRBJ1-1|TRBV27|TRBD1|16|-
TGTGCCAGCAGTCTAACAACCGGACAGGCGAACACTGAAGCTTTCTTT
CASSLTTGQANTEAFF
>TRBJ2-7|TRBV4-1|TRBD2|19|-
TGCGCCAGCAGCCAAGGGGGAGCGGGGGGACTTTACCTAGGGTACGAGCAGTACTTC
CASSQGGAGGLYLGYEQYF
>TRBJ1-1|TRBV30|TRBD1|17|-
TGTGCCTGGAGTGTCCATGGGACAGGGGCCCGTGGCACTGAAGCTTTCTTT
CAWSVHGTGARGTEAFF
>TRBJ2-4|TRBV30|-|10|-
TGTGCGATGAGAGTTGGCATTCAGTACTTC
CAMRVGIQYF
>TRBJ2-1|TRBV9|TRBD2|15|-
TGTGCCAGCAGCGTAGTTAGCGGGGGGGCTGGGGAGCAGTTCTTC
CASSVVSGGAGEQFF
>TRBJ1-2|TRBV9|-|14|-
TGTGCCAGCAGCGGCGGGGGGAAGAACTATGGCTACACCTTC
CASSGGGKNYGYTF
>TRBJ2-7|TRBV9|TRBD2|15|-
TGTGCCAGCAGCGTAGGGTATGGGGGGGCCTACGAGCAGTACTTC
CASSVGYGGAYEQYF
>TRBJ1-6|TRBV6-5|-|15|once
TGTGCCAGCAGTTACTCGGACAGTCCTAATTCACCCCTCCACTTT
CASSYSDSPNSPLHF
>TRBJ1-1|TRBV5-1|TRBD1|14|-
TGCGCCAGCAGCCTACAGGACAGGGACACTGAAGCTTTCTTT
CASSLQDRDTEAFF